This T cell receptor beta chain stems from a study of T cell changes during pregnancy in multiple sclerosis. Germline V gene lookup returns CDR1 SGHAT and CDR2 FQNNGV. Germline trimming cut 2 bases from V and 8 bases from J; bases unmatched to any gene: 11. The CDR3 sequence is 16 residues long. Libraries were prepared by immunoSEQ multiplex PCR; TCRdb keeps only in-frame clonotypes and omits some of them. The sample shows more than 70,000 clones, 91% of them seen only once. The sequencing used peripheral blood, collected after pregnancy. The receptor's source is a female donor in good health, enrolled as a control in a pregnancy study. This sequence joins TRBV11-2 and TRBJ1-2; 10 nucleotides align to TRBD1. The CDR3 bases are TGTGCCAGCAGCTTAAATTCGGGACAGGGGAGGGTCGGCTACACCTTC. It is translated as CASSLNSGQGRVGYTF. The whole variable domain, filled in from reference TRBV11-2 and TRBJ1-2, reads EAGVAQSPRYKIIEKRQSVAFWCNPISGHATLYWYQQILGQGPKLLIQFQNNGVVDDSQLPKDRFSAERLKGVDSTLKIQPAKLEDSAVYLCASSLNSGQGRVGYTFGSGTRLTVV.